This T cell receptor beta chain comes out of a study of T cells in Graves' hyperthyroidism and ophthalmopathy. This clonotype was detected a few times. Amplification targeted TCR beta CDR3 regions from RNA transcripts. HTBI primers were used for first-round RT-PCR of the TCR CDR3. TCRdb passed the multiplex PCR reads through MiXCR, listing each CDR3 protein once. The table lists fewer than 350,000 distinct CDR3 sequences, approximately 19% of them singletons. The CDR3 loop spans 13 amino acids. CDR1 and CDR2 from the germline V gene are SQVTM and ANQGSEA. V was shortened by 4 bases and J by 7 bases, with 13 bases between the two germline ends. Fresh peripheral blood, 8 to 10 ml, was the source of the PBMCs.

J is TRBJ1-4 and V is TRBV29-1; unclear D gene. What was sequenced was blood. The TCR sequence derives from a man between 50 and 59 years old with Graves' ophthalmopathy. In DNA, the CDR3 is TGCAGCGTTGGAGAGGGTGGAGGTGAAAAACTGTTTTTT. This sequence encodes CSVGEGGGEKLFF.